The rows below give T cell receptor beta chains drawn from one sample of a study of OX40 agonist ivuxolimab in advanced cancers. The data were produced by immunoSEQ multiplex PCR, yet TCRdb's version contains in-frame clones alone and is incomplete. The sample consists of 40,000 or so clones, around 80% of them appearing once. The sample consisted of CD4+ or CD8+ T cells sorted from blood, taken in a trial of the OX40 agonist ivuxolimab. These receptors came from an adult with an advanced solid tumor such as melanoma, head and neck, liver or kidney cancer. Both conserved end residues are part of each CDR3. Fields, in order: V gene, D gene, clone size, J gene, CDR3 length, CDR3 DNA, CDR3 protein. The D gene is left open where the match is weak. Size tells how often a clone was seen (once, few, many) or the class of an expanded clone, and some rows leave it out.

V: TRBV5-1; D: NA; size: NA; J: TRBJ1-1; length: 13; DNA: TGCGCCAGCAGACAGGGCCGAAGGCCTGAAGCTTTCTTT; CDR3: CASRQGRRPEAFF
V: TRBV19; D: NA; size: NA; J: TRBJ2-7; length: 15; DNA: TGTGCCAGTAGTATTCAGGACACCGCCGCATACGAGCAGTACTTC; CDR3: CASSIQDTAAYEQYF
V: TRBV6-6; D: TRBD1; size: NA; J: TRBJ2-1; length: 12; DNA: TGTGCCAGCAGTTACAGGGACAGCGAGCAGTTCTTC; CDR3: CASSYRDSEQFF
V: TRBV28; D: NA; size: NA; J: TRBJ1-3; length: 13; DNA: TGTGCCAGCAGAAGGAGCTCTGGAAACACCATATATTTT; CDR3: CASRRSSGNTIYF
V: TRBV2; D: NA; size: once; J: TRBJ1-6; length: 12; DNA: TGTGCCAGCAGTGGGGCAGGTTCACCCCTCCACTTT; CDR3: CASSGAGSPLHF
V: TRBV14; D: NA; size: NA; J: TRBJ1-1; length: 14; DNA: TGTGCCAGCAGCCAAGCAGGGATGAACACTGAAGCTTTCTTT; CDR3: CASSQAGMNTEAFF
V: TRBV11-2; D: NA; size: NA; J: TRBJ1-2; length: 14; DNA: TGTGCCAGCAGCTTAGGTCTGGCGAACTATGGCTACACCTTC; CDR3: CASSLGLANYGYTF
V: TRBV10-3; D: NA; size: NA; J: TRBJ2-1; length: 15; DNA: TGTGCCATCAGTGGAAAGGACCGCGCCTACAATGAGCAGTTCTTC; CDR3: CAISGKDRAYNEQFF
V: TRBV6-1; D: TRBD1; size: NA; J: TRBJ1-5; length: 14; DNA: TGTGCCAGCACCTACGACAGGGACGGTCAGCCCCAGCATTTT; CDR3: CASTYDRDGQPQHF
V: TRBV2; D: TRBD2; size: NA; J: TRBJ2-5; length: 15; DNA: TGTGCCAGCAGGGACGGACTAGCGGGAGTTAAGACCCAGTACTTC; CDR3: CASRDGLAGVKTQYF
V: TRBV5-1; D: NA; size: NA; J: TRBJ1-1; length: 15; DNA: TGCGCCAGCAGCTTAAGCATCGGGGCGGACACTGAAGCTTTCTTT; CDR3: CASSLSIGADTEAFF
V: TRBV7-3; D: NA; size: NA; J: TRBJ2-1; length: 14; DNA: TGTGCCAGCAGCTTAACAGGACCCTACAATGAGCAGTTCTTC; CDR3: CASSLTGPYNEQFF
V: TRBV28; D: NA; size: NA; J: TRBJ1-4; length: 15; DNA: TGTGCCAGCAGTTTCCTCGCAGGGTCGGGTGAAAAACTGTTTTTT; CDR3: CASSFLAGSGEKLFF
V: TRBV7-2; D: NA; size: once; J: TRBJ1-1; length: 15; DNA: TGTGCCAGCAGCTTGGGGACACTTGGCCACCCTGAAGCTTTCTTT; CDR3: CASSLGTLGHPEAFF
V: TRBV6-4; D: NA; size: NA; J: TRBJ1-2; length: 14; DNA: TGTGCCAGCAGTCCCTCGGCGGCTCCTGGGGGCTACACCTTC; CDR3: CASSPSAAPGGYTF
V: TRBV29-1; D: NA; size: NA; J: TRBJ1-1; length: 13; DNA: TGCAGCGTTGAAAAGGTCCGGGACACTGAAGCTTTCTTT; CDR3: CSVEKVRDTEAFF
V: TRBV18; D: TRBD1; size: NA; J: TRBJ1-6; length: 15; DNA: TGTGCCAGCTCAAAGGACAGGGCGCATAATTCACCCCTCCACTTT; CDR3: CASSKDRAHNSPLHF
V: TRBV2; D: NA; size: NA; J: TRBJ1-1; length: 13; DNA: TGTGCCAGCAGTGTTCAGGGGAACACTGAAGCTTTCTTT; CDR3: CASSVQGNTEAFF
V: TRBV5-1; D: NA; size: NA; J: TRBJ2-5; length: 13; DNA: TGCGCCAGCAGCCCCCGAGGCCAGGAGACCCAGTACTTC; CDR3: CASSPRGQETQYF
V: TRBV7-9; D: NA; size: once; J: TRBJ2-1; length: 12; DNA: TGTGCCAGCAGAAGTACGGACAATGAGCAGTTCTTC; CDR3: CASRSTDNEQFF
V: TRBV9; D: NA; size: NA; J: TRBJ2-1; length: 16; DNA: TGTGCCAGCAGCGTCTCCGGGAGAGGTGGGTACAATGAGCAGTTCTTC; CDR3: CASSVSGRGGYNEQFF
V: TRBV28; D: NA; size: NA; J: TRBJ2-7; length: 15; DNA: TGTGCCAGCAGTTATAGCGGAAAAACCACCTACGAGCAGTACTTC; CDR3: CASSYSGKTTYEQYF
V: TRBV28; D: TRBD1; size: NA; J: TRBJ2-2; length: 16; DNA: TGTGCCAGCAGTCAATGGGGACAGCTTTTCACCGGGGAGCTGTTTTTT; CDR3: CASSQWGQLFTGELFF
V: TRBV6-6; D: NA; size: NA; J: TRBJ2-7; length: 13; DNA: TGTGCCAGCAGTCATAGGGACGGTTACGAGCAGTACTTC; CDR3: CASSHRDGYEQYF
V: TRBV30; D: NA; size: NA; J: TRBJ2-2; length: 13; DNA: TGTGCCTGGAGAATACCGAACACCGGGGAGCTGTTTTTT; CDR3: CAWRIPNTGELFF
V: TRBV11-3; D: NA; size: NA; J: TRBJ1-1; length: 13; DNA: TGTGCCAGGGACTTCCGGGGGAACACTGAAGCTTTCTTT; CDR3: CARDFRGNTEAFF
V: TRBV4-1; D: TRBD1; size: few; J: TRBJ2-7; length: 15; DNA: TGCGCCAGCAGCACCCCGGGACAGGGGACCTACGAGCAGTACTTC; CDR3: CASSTPGQGTYEQYF
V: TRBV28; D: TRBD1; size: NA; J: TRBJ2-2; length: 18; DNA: TGTGCCAGCAGTCCCCCCAAGTGGGACAGTTCGAACACCGGGGAGCTGTTTTTT; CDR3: CASSPPKWDSSNTGELFF
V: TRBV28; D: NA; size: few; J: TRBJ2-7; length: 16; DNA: TGTGCCAGCAGTTTAGCCGGTGGGAGGAGATCCTACGAGCAGTACTTC; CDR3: CASSLAGGRRSYEQYF
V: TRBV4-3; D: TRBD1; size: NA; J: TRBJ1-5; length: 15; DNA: TGCGCCAGCAGCCAGAACAGGGGTGGCAATCAGCCCCAGCATTTT; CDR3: CASSQNRGGNQPQHF
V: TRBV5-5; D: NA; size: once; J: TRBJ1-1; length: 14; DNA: TGTGCCAGCAGCCTGAGCGGGGGCGCAATTGAAGCTTTCTTT; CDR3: CASSLSGGAIEAFF
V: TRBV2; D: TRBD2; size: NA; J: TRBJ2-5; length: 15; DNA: TGTGCCAGCACCCAAGCGGGAGGGCCAGAAGGGACCCAGTACTTC; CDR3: CASTQAGGPEGTQYF
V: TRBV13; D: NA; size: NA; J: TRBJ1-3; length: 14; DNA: TGTGCCAGCAGCTTCCGCGGCTCTGGAAACACCATATATTTT; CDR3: CASSFRGSGNTIYF
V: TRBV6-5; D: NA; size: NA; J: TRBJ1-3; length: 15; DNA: TGTGCCAGCAGCCGGGGCCCATCATCTGGAAACACCATATATTTT; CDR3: CASSRGPSSGNTIYF
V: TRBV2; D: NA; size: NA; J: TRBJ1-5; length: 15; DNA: TGTGCCAGCACCGTAGATAGGAATAGCAATCAGCCCCAGCATTTT; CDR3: CASTVDRNSNQPQHF
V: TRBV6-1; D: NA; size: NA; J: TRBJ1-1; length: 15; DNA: TGTGCCAGCAGTGAAGAGCGGCCGTCCTCGGGTGAAGCTTTCTTT; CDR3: CASSEERPSSGEAFF
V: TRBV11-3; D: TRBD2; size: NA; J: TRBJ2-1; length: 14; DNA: TGTGCCAGCAGCTTGGGAGGGGTTAGGAATGAGCAGTTCTTC; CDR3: CASSLGGVRNEQFF
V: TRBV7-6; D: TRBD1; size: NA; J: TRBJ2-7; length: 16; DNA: TGTGCCAGCACCAGACCTCCGGGACAGCACTCCTACGAGCAGTACTTC; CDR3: CASTRPPGQHSYEQYF
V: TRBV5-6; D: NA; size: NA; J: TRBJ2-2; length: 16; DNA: TGTGCCAGCAGCTTGTGGTCAGGACTGGACACCGGGGAGCTGTTTTTT; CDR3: CASSLWSGLDTGELFF
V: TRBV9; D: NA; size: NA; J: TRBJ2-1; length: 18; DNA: TGTGCCAGCAGCGTAGCTCCCCAGGGGCAGGGAAACAACAATGAGCAGTTCTTC; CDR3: CASSVAPQGQGNNNEQFF
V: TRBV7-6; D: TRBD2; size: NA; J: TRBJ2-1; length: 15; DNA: TGTGCCAGCAGCTTATCAACGGGAGGGCAGGGTGAGCAGTTCTTC; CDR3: CASSLSTGGQGEQFF
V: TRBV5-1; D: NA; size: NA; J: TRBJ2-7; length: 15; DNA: TGCGCCAGCAGCTTGGCGGACATAGGGGACTACGAGCAGTACTTC; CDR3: CASSLADIGDYEQYF
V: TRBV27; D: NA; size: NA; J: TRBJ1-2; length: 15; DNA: TGTGCCAGCAGTTTTTCTGGGGGTCTTAGCTATGGCTACACCTTC; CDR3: CASSFSGGLSYGYTF
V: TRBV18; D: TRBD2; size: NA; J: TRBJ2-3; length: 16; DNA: TGTGCCAGCTCACCGCCGAGAGGCGGGAGAACAGATACGCAGTATTTT; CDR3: CASSPPRGGRTDTQYF
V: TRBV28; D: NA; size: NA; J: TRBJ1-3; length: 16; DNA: TGTGCCAGCAGTTTACTGGGGCAGGGGTATGGAAACACCATATATTTT; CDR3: CASSLLGQGYGNTIYF
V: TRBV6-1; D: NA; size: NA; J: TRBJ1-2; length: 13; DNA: TGTGCCAGCAGCCACGGGCAGGTCTATGGCTACACCTTC; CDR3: CASSHGQVYGYTF